This T cell receptor beta chain is drawn from a study of monozygotic twins with inflammatory bowel disease. As to this clonotype: Its antigen is undetermined.

The authors used about 3.5 ug of total RNA per TCR library. UMIs containing a 6-nucleotide sample barcode were added via template switching. Each of TCRalpha and TCRbeta cDNA went through two nested PCRs, lasting 16 and 9 cycles. TCRdb reprocessed the 5' RACE reads and reports one entry per CDR3 protein, with no DNA. The sample table includes roughly 140,000 distinct CDR3 sequences. Study conclusions and caveats: People with IBD had fewer clonotypes in common with others than healthy twins did, especially with disease activity.

The germline V gene encodes CDR1 SGHRS and CDR2 YFSETQ. The CDR3 has 15 residues. This chain links TRBV5-1 with TRBJ2-3; checking the TCRdb D call of TRBD1 is not possible without DNA. The sequencing input was blood. The clonotype was recovered from a human donor with ulcerative colitis or Crohn's disease, or a healthy co-twin of an affected twin (not recorded which). The CDR3 here is CASSLELGAIDTQYF.